Presented here are 2 T cell receptor beta chains from one specimen sequenced in a study of naive CD8 T cells in extremely preterm neonates. TCRdb keeps only in-frame clones here, not all; method: immunoSEQ multiplex PCR. This table has 21,000 or so clones, approximately 88% appearing once. Whole-study findings and limits: Compared with older groups, preterm CDR3s were shorter, with fewer N additions and less trimming.

Extremely preterm births at roughly 23-27 weeks of gestation supplied the samples. No antigen is known for these receptors. The specimen was naive CD8+ T cells from cord blood. These receptors were taken from a boy who was born preterm.

The V call is TRBV19, the J call TRBJ2-7; D possibly corresponds to TRBD1 (5 bases). This CDR3 has 11 residues. CDR1 and CDR2 from the germline V gene are LNHDA and SQIVND (reference sequence). Trimming left V 5 bases short and J 3 bases short, with 5 bases between. CDR3 DNA sequence: TGTGCCAGTAGTGGACACTACGAGCAGTACTTC. Translation gives CASSGHYEQYF.

Comments on this clone: Other nucleotide sequences in the sample specify the same CDR3. The gene calls are TRBV30 and TRBJ1-2; 7 nucleotides line up with TRBD1. Germline-derived CDR1 and CDR2 are GTSNPN and SVGIG (reference sequence). The CDR3 is 11 amino acids. The V segment lost 3 bases and the J segment 5 bases; nucleotides outside the gene matches: 0. CDR3 sequence: CAWRTGYGYTF. The CDR3 nucleotides are TGTGCCTGGAGGACAGGGTATGGCTACACCTTC.